The 8 T cell receptor beta chains reported below all come from one sample, sequenced in a study of blood T cells in healthy people across ages. Next came a second PCR, run for about 7 to 12 cycles, which used a sample-barcoded 5' primer along with a J-beta primer mix. TCRdb re-called the 5' RACE reads through MiXCR, storing one row per CDR3 protein. The table has about a million distinct CDR3 sequences, about 51% seen once. The sample consisted of blood. These receptors all stem from a woman aged 60-75 years in good health.

The rearrangement links TRBV29-1 to TRBJ2-6; D ambiguous. V lost 4 bases, J lost 0 bases, and 7 bases lay in between. CDR1 is SQVTM and CDR2 is ANQGSEA in the germline V gene. The CDR3 extends over 14 amino acids. This CDR3 reads CSVGAASGANVLTF. The CDR3 nucleotides read TGCAGCGTTGGTGCCGCCTCTGGGGCCAACGTCCTGACTTTC.

The chain carries TRBV5-1 and TRBJ2-1, with TRBD2 matching 11 bases. Germline CDR1 and CDR2: SGHRS and YFSETQ. V lost 4 bases and J lost 12; bases outside the gene matches: 15. CDR3 size: 16 residues. The CDR3 loop is CASSRTGTSGTDTQFF. As DNA, the CDR3 is TGCGCCAGCAGCCGGACCGGGACTAGCGGCACAGATACGCAGTTCTTC.

The chain uses TRBV29-1 and TRBJ2-1, with 13 bases aligning to TRBD2. This CDR3 region has 13 residues. Germline trimming cut 6 bases from V and 8 bases from J; bases unmatched to any gene: 4. The germline CDR1 and CDR2 sequences are SQVTM and ANQGSEA. Here the CDR3 reads CSVTSGGVYEQFF. The CDR3 DNA sequence: TGCAGCGTAACTAGCGGGGGGGTATATGAGCAGTTCTTC.

There are many counts of this clonotype. The chain employs TRBV3-1 and TRBJ1-2; no clear D. Germline-derived CDR1 and CDR2 are LGHDT and YNNKEL (reference sequence). The V end was cut by 1 base, the J end by 6 bases, with 12 bases between. The CDR3 length is 14 residues. The CDR3 protein is CASSQVRGADGYTF. In DNA form, the CDR3 reads TGTGCCAGCAGCCAAGTGCGAGGCGCGGATGGCTACACCTTC.

The sample holds a few counts of this clonotype. The rearrangement links TRBV29-1 to TRBJ2-5; D is possibly TRBD1 (7 bases). Trimming pared 6 bases from V and 5 bases from J, leaving 13 bases between. Germline V CDR1 and CDR2: SQVTM, ANQGSEA. The CDR3 is made up of 12 amino acids. Written as DNA, the CDR3 is TGCAGCGTAACACAGGGGAGGGAGACCCAGTACTTC. Protein product: CSVTQGRETQYF.

Comment on this clonotype: The junction and the germline gene differ at one end; a read error may be behind it. The chain recombines TRBV27 with TRBJ2-1, with D perhaps TRBD1 (6 bases). Germline values: CDR1 MNHEY, CDR2 SMNVEV (reference sequence). The CDR3 extends over 14 amino acids. The CDR3 is CTSSLSRGDNEQFF. The CDR3, as DNA: TGTACCAGCAGTTTAAGCAGGGGCGACAATGAGCAGTTCTTC.

This clonotype was counted between two and nine times. The CDR3 region is CAIRGDNEQYF. The CDR3 DNA reads as TGTGCCATCAGGGGGGACAACGAGCAGTACTTC. The chain joins TRBV10-3 to TRBJ2-7, with D possibly being TRBD1 (6 bases). The length of the CDR3 is 11 residues. V was pared by 6 bases and J by 5 bases, with 8 bases between. Germline-derived CDR1 and CDR2 are ENHRY and SYGVKD.

The chain carries TRBV20-1 and TRBJ1-2; TRBD1 matches at 11 bases. Trimming cost V 5 bases and J 3 bases; bases outside gene matches: 8. Germline loops: CDR1 DFQATT, CDR2 SNEGSKA (reference sequence). This CDR3 contains 15 residues. The CDR3 coding sequence is TGCAGTGCTCCCCGCCGGGACAGGGGGGACTATGGCTACACCTTC. This codes for CSAPRRDRGDYGYTF.